The source of this T cell receptor (beta chain) is a study of cytomegalovirus exposure and HLA in healthy donors. Study observations and caveats: A prior analysis recorded that most TCR beta V segments were productive about 87% or about 30% of the time.

Both 60 Vbeta primers and 13 Jbeta primers went into the PCR. Measured with immunoSEQ multiplex PCR; TCRdb has only the in-frame clones, and not every one. The table has some 150,000 clones, around 80% seen once. Looked up from germline, CDR1 is LGHNA and CDR2 is YNFKEQ. The CDR3 runs to 15 residues. V dropped 0 bases and J dropped 4; count of bases not matched to a gene: 3. On this clone: What it recognizes is unknown.

This chain joins TRBV4-2 and TRBJ1-5; 7 bases are a match to TRBD1. The source of this sequence is a man aged 35-49 years in good health and CMV-seronegative. The sequenced material came from PBMCs. CDR3 sequence: CASSQEADRNQPQHF. The CDR3 region has the DNA TGTGCCAGCAGCCAAGAGGCGGACAGGAATCAGCCCCAGCATTTT.